The clone carrying this T cell receptor (beta chain) was counted only a few times. No antigen is known for it. The record originates from a study of early T cells in non-severe SARS-CoV-2 infection. Overall study: Sequencing used unsorted whole-blood bulk RNA, so chains lack pairing. Findings and caveats of the study: Private and CD4 specificities were missed by VDJdb matching, which favored anti-spike CD8 responses.

Individual cDNA molecules were tagged with unique molecular identifiers, the study reported. TCRdb reprocessed the 5' RACE reads with MiXCR, giving one entry per CDR3 protein. The sample includes 75,000 to 100,000 distinct CDR3 sequences, roughly 13% of them seen just once. This receptor was taken from an adult who was a healthcare worker with PCR-confirmed SARS-CoV-2 infection or an uninfected control (not recorded which). The sample comprised whole blood.

CDR3 in DNA: TGTGCCAGCAGCTTCACAGGGCTGAACACTGAAGCTTTCTTT. It encodes CASSFTGLNTEAFF. J is TRBJ1-1 and V is TRBV7-2; maybe TRBD1 (6 bases). The CDR3 is 14 residues long. The germline CDR1 and CDR2 sequences are SGHTA and FQGNSA. V lost 3 bases, J lost 0 bases, and 8 bases lay in between. Variable domain in full (rest from reference TRBV7-2 and TRBJ1-1): GAGVSQSPSNKVTEKGKDVELRCDPISGHTALYWYRQSLGQGLEFLIYFQGNSAPDKSGLPSDRFSAERTGGSVSTLTIQRTQQEDSAVYLCASSFTGLNTEAFFGQGTRLTVV.